The clone carrying this T cell receptor beta chain occurred once. Its antigen is not known. This entry comes from a study of OX40 agonist ivuxolimab in advanced cancers. Turning to the study itself: The diagnoses of dose-escalation patients were hepatocellular carcinoma, melanoma, renal cell or head and neck cancer. Prior anti-PD-1, anti-PD-L1 or anti-CTLA-4 therapy was allowed; around 40% had some.

Study-wide results and limits: Among the lowest peripheral clonal expansion occurred in 0.1-3.0 mg/kg partial responders. With doses of 0.1 to 3.0 mg/kg, CD4+ and CD8+ blood T cells had undergone clonal expansion by week 6.

The CDR3 is 14 amino acids. Trimming removed 7 bases at V and 2 bases at J, with 12 bases between. The V gene's germline CDR1 is MNHNS and CDR2 SASEGT. Only in-frame clones appear in the TCRdb table, and some are missing; sequencing was by immunoSEQ multiplex PCR. The sample contains about 83,000 clones, 85% to 90% of which appear only once. The receptor's source is an adult with an advanced solid tumor such as melanoma, head and neck, liver or kidney cancer. This sample comprised CD4+ or CD8+ T cells sorted from blood, obtained in a trial of the OX40 agonist ivuxolimab. The chain is built from TRBV6-1 and TRBJ1-5; D gene ambiguous. CDR3 amino acids: CASTPDRRNQPQHF. The CDR3 nucleotides read TGTGCCAGCACCCCGGACCGTCGCAATCAGCCCCAGCATTTT.